The present entry profiles one TCR beta chain with its context. Its antigen remains unidentified. The PCR made use of 60 Vbeta and 13 Jbeta primers. The assay was immunoSEQ multiplex PCR, and TCRdb's table has in-frame clones only and misses some. The sample holds roughly 90,000 clones; approximately 74% are singletons and the top ten take 20% to 25%. The CDR3 has 15 amino acids. Germline V gene sequence: CDR1 LGHNA, CDR2 YSLEER. V gave up 1 base and J gave up 6 bases, with 13 bases separating them. The record originates from a study of cytomegalovirus exposure and HLA in healthy donors. Broader study findings: A later analysis reportedly identified an Asian-associated ancestry cluster as carrying fewer N-insertions than the approximately 670-donor mean. Common viral pathogens were later found to be apparently linked to several of the most significant clusters.

The chain combines TRBV4-3 with TRBJ2-1, with a tentative D call TRBD1 (5 bases). Sequenced material: PBMCs. The sequence came from a man aged 25-45 years in good health and CMV-seropositive. CDR3 region: CASSQGQFSGNEQFF. In DNA form, the CDR3 reads TGCGCCAGCAGCCAAGGACAGTTTTCGGGCAATGAGCAGTTCTTC.